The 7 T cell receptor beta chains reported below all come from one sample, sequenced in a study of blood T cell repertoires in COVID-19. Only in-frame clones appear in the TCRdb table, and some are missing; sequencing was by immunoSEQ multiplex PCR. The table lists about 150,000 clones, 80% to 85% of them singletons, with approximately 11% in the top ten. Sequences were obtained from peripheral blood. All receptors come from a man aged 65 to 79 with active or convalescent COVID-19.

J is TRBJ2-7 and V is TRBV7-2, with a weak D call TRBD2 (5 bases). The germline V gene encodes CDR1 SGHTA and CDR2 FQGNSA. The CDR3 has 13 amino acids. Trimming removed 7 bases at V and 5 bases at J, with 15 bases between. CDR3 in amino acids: CASKVVRGHEQYF. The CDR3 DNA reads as TGTGCCAGCAAGGTCGTTCGGGGTCACGAGCAGTACTTC.

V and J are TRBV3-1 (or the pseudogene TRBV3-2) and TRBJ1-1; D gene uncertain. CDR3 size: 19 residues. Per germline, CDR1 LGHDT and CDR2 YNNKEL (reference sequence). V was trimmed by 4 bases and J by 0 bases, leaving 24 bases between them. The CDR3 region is CASSPGGRPLSRLNTEAFF. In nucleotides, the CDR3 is TGTGCCAGCAGCCCAGGCGGGCGTCCCCTGTCTAGACTGAACACTGAAGCTTTCTTT.

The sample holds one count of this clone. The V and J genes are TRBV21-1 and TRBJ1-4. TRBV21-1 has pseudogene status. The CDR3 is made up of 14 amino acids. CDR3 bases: TGTGCCAGCAGCAAACCCGCAACTAATGAAAAACTGTTTTTT. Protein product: CASSKPATNEKLFF.

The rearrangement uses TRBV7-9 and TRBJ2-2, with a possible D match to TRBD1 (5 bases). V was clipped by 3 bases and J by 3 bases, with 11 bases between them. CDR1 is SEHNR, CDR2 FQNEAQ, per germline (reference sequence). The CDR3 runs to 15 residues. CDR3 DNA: TGTGCCAGCAGCTTTTGGGGCAGCTACACCGGGGAGCTGTTTTTT. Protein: CASSFWGSYTGELFF.

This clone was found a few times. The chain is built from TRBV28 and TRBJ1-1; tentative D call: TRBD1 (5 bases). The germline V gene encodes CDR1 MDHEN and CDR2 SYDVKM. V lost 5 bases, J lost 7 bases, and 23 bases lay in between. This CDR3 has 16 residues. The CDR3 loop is CASSVQGLGTYNEAFF. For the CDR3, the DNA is TGTGCCAGCAGTGTTCAGGGTTTGGGCACTTACAATGAAGCTTTCTTT.

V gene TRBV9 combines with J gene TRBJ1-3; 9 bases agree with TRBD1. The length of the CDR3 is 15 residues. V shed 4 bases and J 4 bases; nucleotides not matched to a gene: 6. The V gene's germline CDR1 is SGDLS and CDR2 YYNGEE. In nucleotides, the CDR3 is TGTGCCAGCAGCCAAACAGGGGGCTGGGGAAACACCATATATTTT. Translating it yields CASSQTGGWGNTIYF.

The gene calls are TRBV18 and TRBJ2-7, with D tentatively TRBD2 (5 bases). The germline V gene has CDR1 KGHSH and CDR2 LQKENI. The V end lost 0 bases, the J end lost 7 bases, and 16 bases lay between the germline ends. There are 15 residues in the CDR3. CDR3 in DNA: TGTGCCAGCTCACCACCGATCGGGGTCAGTGGGGAGCAGTACTTC. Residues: CASSPPIGVSGEQYF.